This TCR beta chain was recovered during a study of blood T cell repertoires in COVID-19. Germline V CDR1 and CDR2: DFQATT, SNEGSKA (reference sequence). The V and J ends lost 3 bases and 10 bases respectively, with 10 bases between them. CDR3 length equals 11 residues. Study members were between about 18 and 100 years old and lived in over 20 US regions. In the source study's methods: Estimated nucleated cell counts came from reference gene primer amplification. The data were produced by immunoSEQ multiplex PCR, yet TCRdb's version contains in-frame clones alone and is incomplete. V and J calls and clone size are given by that table; D and trimming were obtained from the DNA. This sample yields around 400,000 clones, of which around nine tenths are seen a single time; approximately 1.5% belongs to the top ten.

J is TRBJ2-1 and V is TRBV20-1; no clear D. The TCR originated in a woman under 30 who had been exposed to COVID-19. Material for sequencing was PBMCs or T cells enriched from blood (not recorded which). CDR3 sequence (DNA): TGCAGTGCTAGCCCACAGAAAGAGCAGTTCTTC. It specifies CSASPQKEQFF.